The 17 T cell receptor beta chains presented below share a single source sample, sequenced in a study of blood T cell repertoires in COVID-19. Some clones are missing from TCRdb's copy, which holds only in-frame ones; the method was immunoSEQ multiplex PCR. The repertoire includes about 240,000 clones, under 85% of them detected once, and 1.9% sits in the top ten. The specimen was peripheral blood. The receptors were sampled from a man in his thirties or forties who had recovered from COVID-19.

This clone ranks as medium-sized. The V and J genes are TRBV6-5 and TRBJ2-7; maybe TRBD2 (6 bases). CDR1 and CDR2 from the germline V gene are MNHEY and SVGAGI. With 4 bases removed from V and 0 bases from J, the gap between germline ends came to 13 bases. The CDR3 is made up of 15 amino acids. DNA for the CDR3: TGTGCCAGCAGTTCCCTTGGGGGGAGCTCCTACGAGCAGTACTTC. Its protein product is CASSSLGGSSYEQYF.

The V call is TRBV5-6, the J call TRBJ2-3; D gene uncertain. V was cut by 1 base and J by 0 bases, with 12 bases left in between. The CDR3 extends over 16 amino acids. Germline loops: CDR1 SGHDT, CDR2 YYEEEE. CDR3: CASSLFLRSSTDTQYF. The CDR3 DNA reads TGTGCCAGCAGCTTGTTTCTCCGAAGCAGCACAGATACGCAGTATTTT.

J is TRBJ1-5 and V is TRBV12-3 or TRBV12-4, with TRBD1 as a possible D gene (5 bases). Trimming pared 3 bases from V and 6 bases from J, leaving 6 bases between. This CDR3 is 12 amino acids long. The CDR3 sequence: CASSLGGQPQHF. The CDR3 DNA is TGTGCCAGCAGTTTGGGGGGTCAGCCCCAGCATTTT.

V is TRBV2 and J is TRBJ2-3, with 10 bases matching TRBD2. In germline, CDR1 is SNHLY, CDR2 FYNNEI. The junction had 15 bases not matched to a gene; V was cut back by 6 bases and J by 0 bases. This CDR3 is 19 amino acids long. CDR3 sequence reads: CASSTPSFSGGTSTDTQYF. The DNA for the CDR3 is TGTGCCAGCAGCACGCCTTCGTTTAGCGGGGGGACTAGCACAGATACGCAGTATTTT.

The rearrangement links TRBV28 to TRBJ2-2, with 7 positions matching TRBD1. The CDR3 consists of 14 residues. Germline CDR1 is MDHEN and CDR2 is SYDVKM. V gave up 5 bases and J gave up 1 base; unmatched junction bases: 1. CDR3 DNA sequence: TGTGCCAGCAGTCGACAGGGGAACACCGGGGAGCTGTTTTTT. Amino acid sequence: CASSRQGNTGELFF.

This clone was detected only once. The genes are TRBV15 and TRBJ1-6, with 7 bases lining up with TRBD1. Germline CDR1 and CDR2: LNHNV and YYDKDF (reference sequence). This CDR3 has 16 residues. J gave up 6 bases and V 7 bases, and 12 bases lay outside the gene matches. The CDR3 DNA reads TGTGCCACCACCCCGGCCAGGGGGGTCCTTAATTCACCCCTCCACTTT. Protein product: CATTPARGVLNSPLHF.

This chain joins TRBV4-1 and TRBJ2-7; 9 positions agree with TRBD2. V gave up 3 bases and J gave up 7 bases; unmatched junction bases: 7. Germline-derived CDR1 and CDR2 are MGHRA and YSYEKL. The CDR3 contains 14 residues. The CDR3 DNA reads as TGCGCCAGCAGCCAGGGGAGCGGGGGGAAAGAGCAGTACTTC. This encodes CASSQGSGGKEQYF.

This clone showed up just a few times. The gene calls are TRBV4-1 and TRBJ1-4; D gene uncertain. Germline V gives CDR1 MGHRA, CDR2 YSYEKL. V gave up 1 base and J gave up 2 bases, with 11 bases separating them. The length of the CDR3 is 16 residues. The DNA of the CDR3 is TGCGCCAGCAGCCAAGTGCTTACAGCCACTAATGAAAAACTGTTTTTT. Amino acids: CASSQVLTATNEKLFF.

The genes are TRBV2 and TRBJ1-1, with TRBD1 as a possible D gene (5 bases). This CDR3 region has 12 residues. Trimming pared 6 bases from V and 5 bases from J, leaving 10 bases between. Germline V CDR1 and CDR2: SNHLY, FYNNEI. The CDR3 protein is CASRQEGTEAFF. The CDR3 DNA is TGTGCCAGCAGACAGGAGGGGACTGAAGCTTTCTTT.

The V and J genes are TRBV27 and TRBJ1-1; TRBD1 matches at 9 bases. The CDR3 extends over 15 amino acids. Germline V gene lookup returns CDR1 MNHEY and CDR2 SMNVEV (reference sequence). Losses at the gene ends were 6 bases for V and 4 bases for J; bases not matched to a gene: 9. DNA of the CDR3: TGTGCCAGCAGGGGACAGGGAAGGGCTGGCACTGAAGCTTTCTTT. Protein product: CASRGQGRAGTEAFF.

The chain uses TRBV12-3 or TRBV12-4 and TRBJ1-5, with a possible D match to TRBD1 (5 bases). V was trimmed by 7 bases and J by 9 bases, leaving 16 bases between them. This CDR3 spans 13 amino acids. The CDR3: CASTTDTSGPQHF. For the CDR3, the DNA is TGTGCCAGCACCACGGACACCTCGGGGCCCCAGCATTTT.

This clone showed up just a few times. The gene calls are TRBV11-1 and TRBJ1-2, with a tentative D call TRBD1 (6 bases). V lost 5 bases, J lost 4 bases, and 11 bases lay in between. Germline CDR1 and CDR2: SGHAT and FQDESV (reference sequence). The CDR3 extends over 13 amino acids. The CDR3 spells CASSATGPYGYTF. In nucleotides, the CDR3 is TGTGCCAGCAGCGCCACAGGGCCCTATGGCTACACCTTC.

The chain is built from TRBV3-1 (or the pseudogene TRBV3-2) and TRBJ2-4; 9 positions agree with TRBD2. The CDR3 has 16 residues. The J segment lost 6 bases and the V segment lost 1 base, leaving 7 bases of the junction unmatched. CDR1 is LGHDT, CDR2 YNNKEL, per germline (reference sequence). The CDR3 protein is CASSQGRSGGRNIQYF. Written as DNA, the CDR3 is TGTGCCAGCAGCCAAGGCCGTAGCGGGGGACGAAACATTCAGTACTTC.

The V call is TRBV5-8, the J call TRBJ2-3, with 11 nucleotides matching TRBD1. V lost 1 base to trimming and J lost 4 bases; unmatched junction nucleotides: 2. The CDR3 totals 15 residues. Germline V gives CDR1 SGHTS, CDR2 YDEGEE. DNA for the CDR3: TGTGCCAGCAGCTTGTTGGGACAGGGGGCAGATACGCAGTATTTT. Translation: CASSLLGQGADTQYF.

This clone has just a few counts. The chain uses TRBV2 and TRBJ1-1, with a possible D match to TRBD1 (6 bases). Per germline, CDR1 SNHLY and CDR2 FYNNEI. Trimming removed 8 bases from V and 2 bases from J, with 12 bases in between. The CDR3 consists of 13 residues. CDR3 nucleotides: TGTGCCAGCCAGTGGACAGACAACACTGAAGCTTTCTTT. This translates into CASQWTDNTEAFF.

The V gene is TRBV6-6, the J gene TRBJ2-6; 9 bases are shared with TRBD1. With 7 bases clipped from V and 1 base from J, the junction kept 14 bases outside the gene matches. The germline V gene encodes CDR1 MNHNY and CDR2 SVGAGI (reference sequence). CDR3 length equals 19 residues. The CDR3 bases are TGTGCCAGCATTCGAAGGGTACAGGGGGCCCTATCTGGGGCCAACGTCCTGACTTTC. Amino acids: CASIRRVQGALSGANVLTF.

This clone has a single count. The chain joins TRBV4-1 to TRBJ2-7; 14 nucleotides line up with TRBD2. The length of the CDR3 is 19 residues. Germline-derived CDR1 and CDR2 are MGHRA and YSYEKL. V lost 4 bases and J lost 0; bases outside the gene matches: 11. Written as DNA, the CDR3 is TGCGCCAGCAGCCTCCGGTCCGGGACTAGCGGGGGTAGCTCCTACGAGCAGTACTTC. Protein sequence: CASSLRSGTSGGSSYEQYF.